This TCR beta chain was captured in a study of T cell repertoires in cytomegalovirus infection. Study at large: Indications came from public TCR beta signatures; they pointed to CMV infection and to a matching HLA type.

Trimming removed 4 bases from V and 10 bases from J, with 21 bases in between. The germline V gene encodes CDR1 SGHVS and CDR2 FNYEAQ. The CDR3 loop spans 15 amino acids. TCRdb used MiXCR to reprocess the reads, holding one entry per CDR3 protein. This sample carries 200,000 to 250,000 distinct CDR3 sequences, approximately 22% of them seen once, and the ten largest clones take 15% to 20%. There are many counts of this clonotype. The chain joins TRBV7-6 to TRBJ2-3, with D possibly matching TRBD2 (6 bases). The source of this sequence is a human donor in good health (CMV status not recorded). Some clones in this sample may be carry-over from other donors' samples. Sequenced input: CD8+ T cells from PBMCs. The CDR3 DNA is TGTGCCAGCAGCTCCGGGAGTGGTGGGGGAGGTCCGCAGTATTTT. Protein sequence: CASSSGSGGGGPQYF. The whole variable domain, remainder taken from reference TRBV7-6 and TRBJ2-3, is GAGVSQSPRYKVTKRGQDVALRCDPISGHVSLYWYRQALGQGPEFLTYFNYEAQQDKSGLPNDRFSAERPEGSISTLTIQRTEQRDSAMYRCASSSGSGGGGPQYFGPGTRLTVL.